The 20 T cell receptor beta chains given below trace back to one sample, sequenced in a study of CD8 T cells in ankylosing spondylitis. Whole-study findings and limits: In ankylosing spondylitis blood, a motif of about eight highly homologous TCR beta variants appeared characteristic.

These receptors' antigens are unknown. TCRdb used MiXCR to reprocess the 5' RACE reads, holding one entry per CDR3 protein. The table shows more than 600,000 distinct CDR3 sequences, with 15% to 20% occurring only once. Sequenced material: blood, either unsorted or a sorted T cell fraction (not recorded which). Receptors were obtained from a male donor with ankylosing spondylitis.

This clonotype turned up a few times. This chain joins TRBV3-1 and TRBJ1-5, with D unresolved. Germline CDR1 reads LGHDT; CDR2 reads YNNKEL (reference sequence). Trimming stripped 1 base from V and 6 bases from J, with 13 bases between. There are 15 residues in the CDR3. The CDR3 reads CASSQGLSGGQPQHF. The CDR3 DNA is TGTGCCAGCAGCCAAGGATTATCGGGAGGTCAGCCCCAGCATTTT. Full variable domain (missing parts from reference TRBV3-1 and TRBJ1-5): DTAVSQTPKYLVTQMGNDKSIKCEQNLGHDTMYWYKQDSKKFLKIMFSYNNKELIINETVPNRFSPKSPDKAHLNLHINSLELGDSAVYFCASSQGLSGGQPQHFGDGTRLSIL.

At least ten counts were recorded for this clonotype. The J gene is TRBJ2-1, the V gene TRBV5-1, with D uncertain. V lost 0 bases and J lost 3, with 10 bases in between. CDR1 and CDR2 from the germline V gene are SGHRS and YFSETQ. The CDR3 is 15 residues long. CDR3 sequence reads: CASSLAGASYNEQFF. In nucleotides, the CDR3 is TGCGCCAGCAGCTTGGCCGGTGCCAGCTACAATGAGCAGTTCTTC.

The rearrangement joins TRBV6-1 to TRBJ2-3, with TRBD2 identical over 12 bases. V lost 6 bases, J lost 4 bases, and 8 bases stayed unmatched. The germline gives CDR1 MNHNS, CDR2 SASEGT. The CDR3 loop spans 16 amino acids. The CDR3 region has the DNA TGTGCCAGCAGGACCCTAGCGGGGGGGCTCGCAGATACGCAGTATTTT. It is translated as CASRTLAGGLADTQYF.

This clonotype was recorded a few times. The chain combines TRBV6-2 or TRBV6-3 with TRBJ2-5; D uncertain. The CDR3 has 14 residues. Germline V CDR1 and CDR2: MNHEY, SVGEGT. V was cut by 2 bases and J by 0 bases, with 7 bases left in between. CDR3 protein: CASSYGSYQETQYF. The CDR3 coding sequence is TGTGCCAGCAGTTACGGCAGCTACCAAGAGACCCAGTACTTC.

The V and J genes are TRBV12-3 or TRBV12-4 and TRBJ2-5; no clear D. V gave up 4 bases and J gave up 5 bases, with 11 bases separating them. CDR3 size: 13 residues. The CDR3 region has the DNA TGTGCCAGCAGTTACTTTCCCGGGGAGACCCAGTACTTC. Protein sequence: CASSYFPGETQYF.

This sequence joins TRBV2 and TRBJ2-6; 10 bases agree with TRBD1. Germline CDR1 reads SNHLY; CDR2 reads FYNNEI. The CDR3 is made up of 13 amino acids. For the CDR3, the DNA is TGTGGCCCGGGACAGGGGAAATTCGGAGTCCTGACTTTC. Its protein is CGPGQGKFGVLTF.

The V and J genes are TRBV7-3 and TRBJ2-3, with D possibly matching TRBD1 (6 bases). Germline V gene sequence: CDR1 SGHTA, CDR2 FQGTGA. The CDR3 is made up of 16 amino acids. V gave up 1 base and J gave up 0 bases, with 11 bases separating them. The CDR3 is CASSLIGGSSTDTQYF. DNA for the CDR3: TGTGCCAGCAGCTTAATTGGGGGCTCTAGCACAGATACGCAGTATTTT.

The V gene is TRBV7-8, the J gene TRBJ2-1; no clear D. Between the trimmed V and J ends, which lost 2 bases and 3 bases, there was a span of 20 bases. The CDR3 is made up of 18 amino acids. Per the germline V gene, CDR1 is SGHVS and CDR2 is FQNEAQ. CDR3 sequence reads: CASSLLHPLTFYYNEQFF. The CDR3, as DNA: TGTGCCAGCAGCTTACTACACCCTTTGACATTCTACTACAATGAGCAGTTCTTC.

This clonotype was counted between two and nine times. J is TRBJ2-7 and V is TRBV7-6, with D possibly TRBD1 on 6 matching bases. The CDR3 length is 14 residues. Germline V gene lookup returns CDR1 SGHVS and CDR2 FNYEAQ. V dropped 3 bases and J dropped 0 bases, with 9 bases sitting between them. CDR3 loop: CASSLDSISYEQYF. As DNA, the CDR3 is TGTGCCAGCAGCTTGGACAGTATCTCCTACGAGCAGTACTTC.

The V gene is TRBV12-3 or TRBV12-4, the J gene TRBJ1-5, with TRBD1 as a possible D gene (6 bases). Trimming pared 5 bases from V and 1 base from J, leaving 15 bases between. There are 16 residues in the CDR3. CDR3 sequence (DNA): TGTGCCAGCAGTACCAAGGGGGTTGGAAGCAATCAGCCCCAGCATTTT. As protein: CASSTKGVGSNQPQHF.

Only one count was recorded for this clonotype. The gene calls are TRBV28 and TRBJ2-1; D perhaps matches TRBD1 (5 bases). Germline CDR1 and CDR2: MDHEN and SYDVKM. The germline V and J ends were trimmed by 6 bases and 6 bases, with 18 bases remaining between them. The CDR3 has 15 residues. The CDR3 nucleotides read TGTGCCAGCAGCTACTCCTTCAGGGCTCGCAATGAGCAGTTCTTC. Amino acids: CASSYSFRARNEQFF.

This sequence joins TRBV29-1 and TRBJ2-5, with 7 positions matching TRBD2. Germline values: CDR1 SQVTM, CDR2 ANQGSEA. Trimming removed 5 bases from V and 2 bases from J; junction bases left unmatched: 5. This CDR3 spans 13 amino acids. The DNA of the CDR3 is TGCAGCGTTACCCCGCGGGGGCAAGAGACCCAGTACTTC. This codes for CSVTPRGQETQYF.

The V call is TRBV6-5, the J call TRBJ2-7, with D unresolved. Germline assignment: CDR1 MNHEY and CDR2 SVGAGI. The CDR3 has 15 residues. V was clipped by 2 bases and J by 2 bases, with 13 bases between them. For the CDR3, the DNA is TGTGCCAGCAGTTACCTGGCTGAGGCTGCCTACGAGCAGTACTTC. Its translation: CASSYLAEAAYEQYF.

The chain couples TRBV11-2 to TRBJ2-1; TRBD2 aligns across 11 bases. CDR1 and CDR2 from the germline V gene are SGHAT and FQNNGV. The CDR3 is 15 residues long. Trimming removed 0 bases from V and 7 bases from J; junction bases left unmatched: 2. The CDR3: CASSLELAGANEQFF. The CDR3 DNA reads TGTGCCAGCAGCTTAGAACTAGCGGGGGCGAATGAGCAGTTCTTC.

The chain couples TRBV11-2 to TRBJ2-7; TRBD2 aligns across 7 bases. The CDR3 spans 14 residues. V gave up 1 base and J gave up 3 bases; unmatched junction bases: 3. Germline lookup yields CDR1 SGHAT and CDR2 FQNNGV. The CDR3 DNA follows: TGTGCCAGCAGCTTAGTCTTAGCGGGCTACGAGCAGTACTTC. Its translation is CASSLVLAGYEQYF.

Turning to this clonotype: Sequence at one end of the junction differs from germline and may be a read error. V gene TRBV12-3 or TRBV12-4 combines with J gene TRBJ1-5, with 7 bases fitting TRBD1. The CDR3 totals 18 residues. The CDR3 region has the DNA TGTACCAGCAGCCCGGCTCGACAGGGAAGTTCGGGCAATCAGCCCCAGCATTTT. It encodes CTSSPARQGSSGNQPQHF.

The sample holds many counts of this clonotype. This chain connects TRBV29-1 to TRBJ1-1; D is uncertain. The ends were cut back, 2 bases at V and 1 base at J, with 11 bases in the middle. This CDR3 has 14 residues. The germline gives CDR1 SQVTM, CDR2 ANQGSEA. The CDR3, as DNA: TGCAGCGTTGAATGGAGGCAGCAGAACACTGAAGCTTTCTTT. It encodes CSVEWRQQNTEAFF.

This clonotype has a count of ten or more. This chain links TRBV7-9 with TRBJ2-3; 11 nucleotides match TRBD2. The germline V gene encodes CDR1 SEHNR and CDR2 FQNEAQ (reference sequence). The junction had 8 bases not matched to a gene; V was cut back by 1 base and J by 5 bases. The CDR3 covers 17 residues. Here the CDR3 reads CASSLDIAGGVQDTQYF. The CDR3 DNA follows: TGTGCCAGCAGCTTAGATATAGCGGGGGGGGTTCAAGATACGCAGTATTTT.

This clonotype turned up a few times. This rearrangement joins TRBV3-1 to TRBJ1-2; D is unresolved. Trimming cost V 4 bases and J 2 bases, with 14 bases left between them. Per germline, CDR1 LGHDT and CDR2 YNNKEL (reference sequence). There are 15 residues in the CDR3. CDR3 DNA: TGTGCCAGCAGCCGGCAAGGAGCAAAGAACTATGGCTACACCTTC. Protein product: CASSRQGAKNYGYTF.

The gene calls are TRBV7-8 and TRBJ2-1; D remains unclear. CDR3 length: 13 residues. Germline assignment: CDR1 SGHVS and CDR2 FQNEAQ. V gave up 2 bases and J gave up 8 bases, with 10 bases separating them. The chain's CDR3 is CASSLMESDEQFF. The CDR3, as DNA: TGTGCCAGCAGCTTAATGGAGTCGGATGAGCAGTTCTTC.